This is a list of T cell receptor beta chains from one sample in a study of shared clonotypes between healthy human individuals. Method: immunoSEQ multiplex PCR; TCRdb's copy keeps in-frame clones and lacks some. The sample carries about half a million clones, roughly four fifths recorded once. The sequencing input was PBMCs. The source of these receptors is a woman aged 40 to 50 in good health. Some clones in this sample may be carry-over from other donors' samples. The CDR3 runs from the conserved cysteine through the conserved F or W. The D gene is left open where the match is weak. Clone size is not always given. Where it is, it says once, few, many or a class for expanded clones.

V gene: TRBV18
J gene: TRBJ1-1
clone size: many
D gene: .
CDR3 protein: CASSPGRQEGAFF
CDR3 DNA: TGTGCCAGCTCACCCGGACGCCAGGAGGGAGCTTTCTTT

V gene: TRBV13
J gene: TRBJ2-5
clone size: .
D gene: TRBD2
CDR3 protein: CASSFRSGLAAPGAQYF
CDR3 DNA: TGTGCCAGCAGCTTCCGATCGGGACTAGCGGCTCCCGGGGCCCAGTACTTC

V gene: TRBV5-4
J gene: TRBJ2-1
clone size: .
D gene: .
CDR3 protein: CASSSRDSFQQFF
CDR3 DNA: TGTGCCAGCAGCTCTCGAGATAGTTTCCAGCAGTTCTTC

V gene: TRBV9
J gene: TRBJ2-1
clone size: .
D gene: TRBD2
CDR3 protein: CASSGLAGVNEQFF
CDR3 DNA: TGTGCCAGCAGCGGCCTAGCGGGAGTGAATGAGCAGTTCTTC

V gene: TRBV21-1
J gene: TRBJ1-1
clone size: many
D gene: .
CDR3 protein: CASSLPTEAFF
CDR3 DNA: TGTGCCAGCAGCCTACCCACTGAAGCTTTCTTT

V gene: TRBV7-9
J gene: TRBJ2-3
clone size: .
D gene: TRBD2
CDR3 protein: CASSLLAGVKDTQYF
CDR3 DNA: TGTGCCAGCAGCTTATTAGCGGGAGTTAAAGATACGCAGTATTTT

V gene: TRBV20-1
J gene: TRBJ2-5
clone size: .
D gene: TRBD1
CDR3 protein: CSASRQGEQYF
CDR3 DNA: TGCAGTGCTAGCCGACAGGGGGAGCAGTACTTC

V gene: TRBV4-1
J gene: TRBJ1-2
clone size: .
D gene: TRBD1
CDR3 protein: CASSQKDRATNYGYTF
CDR3 DNA: TGCGCCAGCAGCCAGAAGGACAGGGCCACTAACTATGGCTACACCTTC

V gene: TRBV28
J gene: TRBJ2-2
clone size: many
D gene: TRBD2
CDR3 protein: CASDGWRGANTGELFF
CDR3 DNA: TGTGCCAGTGACGGCTGGCGGGGGGCGAACACCGGGGAGCTGTTTTTT

V gene: TRBV30
J gene: TRBJ1-4
clone size: .
D gene: .
CDR3 protein: CAWSQQGGEKLFF
CDR3 DNA: TGTGCCTGGAGTCAACAGGGTGGTGAAAAACTGTTTTTT

V gene: TRBV7-2
J gene: TRBJ1-2
clone size: .
D gene: .
CDR3 protein: CASSHTGTPYGYTF
CDR3 DNA: TGTGCCAGCAGCCATACCGGGACACCATATGGCTACACCTTC

V gene: TRBV5-1
J gene: TRBJ2-7
clone size: .
D gene: TRBD2
CDR3 protein: CASSSTSGRYEQYF
CDR3 DNA: TGCGCCAGCAGCTCGACTAGCGGGAGATACGAGCAGTACTTC

V gene: TRBV7-9
J gene: TRBJ2-3
clone size: .
D gene: .
CDR3 protein: CASSERAPGTDTQYF
CDR3 DNA: TGTGCCAGCAGCGAGAGGGCCCCAGGGACAGATACGCAGTATTTT

V gene: TRBV18
J gene: TRBJ2-2
clone size: .
D gene: TRBD2
CDR3 protein: CASSPSLGGRGPIGELFF
CDR3 DNA: TGTGCCAGCTCACCCTCGTTAGGCGGGAGGGGCCCTATCGGGGAGCTGTTTTTT

V gene: TRBV5-1
J gene: TRBJ1-2
clone size: .
D gene: .
CDR3 protein: CASSLGRDGYTF
CDR3 DNA: TGCGCCAGCAGCTTGGGTAGAGATGGCTACACCTTC

V gene: TRBV19
J gene: TRBJ2-7
clone size: few
D gene: .
CDR3 protein: CASSVAGDEQYF
CDR3 DNA: TGTGCCAGTAGTGTGGCAGGGGACGAGCAGTACTTC

V gene: TRBV19
J gene: TRBJ2-6
clone size: .
D gene: .
CDR3 protein: CASSLSLSGANVLTF
CDR3 DNA: TGTGCCAGTAGTCTAAGCTTATCTGGGGCCAACGTCCTGACTTTC

V gene: TRBV6-1
J gene: TRBJ2-1
clone size: .
D gene: TRBD2
CDR3 protein: CASSGTSGYNEQFF
CDR3 DNA: TGTGCCAGCAGTGGGACTAGCGGATACAATGAGCAGTTCTTC

V gene: TRBV1
J gene: TRBJ2-4
clone size: medium-sized
D gene: .
CDR3 protein: CTSSQGPPRTIQYF
CDR3 DNA: TGCACCAGCAGCCAAGGCCCCCCTCGGACCATTCAGTACTTC

V gene: TRBV29-1
J gene: TRBJ2-2
clone size: .
D gene: .
CDR3 protein: CSVSQGIATGELFF
CDR3 DNA: TGCAGCGTTTCACAGGGTATAGCCACCGGGGAGCTGTTTTTT

V gene: TRBV28
J gene: TRBJ1-2
clone size: .
D gene: .
CDR3 protein: CAIWTPPNYGYTF
CDR3 DNA: TGTGCCATCTGGACACCCCCTAACTATGGCTACACCTTC

V gene: TRBV6-1
J gene: TRBJ1-5
clone size: many
D gene: .
CDR3 protein: CASSDRVNQSQHF
CDR3 DNA: TGTGCCAGCAGTGACAGGGTTAATCAGTCCCAGCATTTT

V gene: TRBV28
J gene: TRBJ2-6
clone size: .
D gene: .
CDR3 protein: CASRESGANVLTF
CDR3 DNA: TGTGCCAGCAGAGAGTCCGGGGCCAACGTCCTGACTTTC

V gene: TRBV5-1
J gene: TRBJ2-7
clone size: .
D gene: .
CDR3 protein: CASSLGGTAYEQYF
CDR3 DNA: TGCGCCAGCAGCTTAGGGGGGACCGCCTACGAGCAGTACTTC

V gene: TRBV6-4
J gene: TRBJ2-6
clone size: many
D gene: .
CDR3 protein: CASTMSSGANVLTF
CDR3 DNA: TGTGCCAGCACTATGAGCTCTGGGGCCAACGTCCTGACTTTC

V gene: TRBV10-3
J gene: TRBJ2-3
clone size: .
D gene: TRBD1
CDR3 protein: CAISDLRTGITDTQYF
CDR3 DNA: TGTGCCATCAGTGACCTTCGGACAGGGATAACAGATACGCAGTATTTT

V gene: TRBV28
J gene: TRBJ2-7
clone size: .
D gene: TRBD2
CDR3 protein: CASSFPGLVNYEQYF
CDR3 DNA: TGTGCCAGTAGCTTTCCGGGACTAGTCAATTACGAGCAGTACTTC

V gene: TRBV9
J gene: TRBJ2-5
clone size: .
D gene: TRBD1
CDR3 protein: CASSANRDRGQETQYF
CDR3 DNA: TGTGCCAGCAGCGCCAACCGGGACAGGGGTCAGGAGACCCAGTACTTC

V gene: TRBV6-5
J gene: TRBJ1-5
clone size: .
D gene: .
CDR3 protein: CASWGGAYSNQPQHF
CDR3 DNA: TGTGCCAGTTGGGGGGGGGCATATAGCAATCAGCCCCAGCATTTT

V gene: TRBV11-3
J gene: TRBJ2-1
clone size: .
D gene: .
CDR3 protein: CASSPSGLAKANEQFF
CDR3 DNA: TGTGCCAGCAGCCCAAGCGGGCTAGCGAAAGCTAATGAGCAGTTCTTC

V gene: TRBV7-8
J gene: TRBJ2-7
clone size: .
D gene: TRBD2
CDR3 protein: CASRGGLAAGEQYF
CDR3 DNA: TGTGCCAGCAGGGGGGGACTAGCGGCCGGCGAGCAGTACTTC

V gene: TRBV28
J gene: TRBJ2-1
clone size: .
D gene: .
CDR3 protein: CASRRQGGYNEQFF
CDR3 DNA: TGTGCCAGCAGGCGACAGGGAGGCTACAATGAGCAGTTCTTC

V gene: TRBV30
J gene: TRBJ2-7
clone size: few
D gene: TRBD2
CDR3 protein: CASTSGSYEQYF
CDR3 DNA: TGTGCCTCGACTAGCGGGTCCTACGAGCAGTACTTC

V gene: TRBV2
J gene: TRBJ2-5
clone size: .
D gene: .
CDR3 protein: CASSEGETQYF
CDR3 DNA: TGTGCCAGCAGTGAGGGGGAGACCCAGTACTTC

V gene: TRBV5-1
J gene: TRBJ2-1
clone size: .
D gene: TRBD2
CDR3 protein: CASSFTSGSVEQFF
CDR3 DNA: TGCGCCAGCAGCTTCACTAGCGGGAGCGTTGAGCAGTTCTTC

V gene: TRBV27
J gene: TRBJ2-2
clone size: few
D gene: TRBD1
CDR3 protein: CASNRGHTGELFF
CDR3 DNA: TGTGCCAGCAACAGGGGACACACCGGGGAGCTGTTTTTT

V gene: TRBV27
J gene: TRBJ2-7
clone size: .
D gene: .
CDR3 protein: CASSLTAPYEQYF
CDR3 DNA: TGTGCCAGCAGTTTAACAGCGCCCTACGAGCAGTACTTC

V gene: TRBV7-3
J gene: TRBJ2-3
clone size: .
D gene: .
CDR3 protein: CASSFLVGDTQYF
CDR3 DNA: TGTGCCAGCAGCTTTTTGGTTGGAGATACGCAGTATTTT

V gene: TRBV4-1
J gene: TRBJ2-3
clone size: .
D gene: .
CDR3 protein: CASSQDIGHLLTDTQYF
CDR3 DNA: TGCGCCAGCAGCCAAGATATAGGACACCTTCTCACAGATACGCAGTATTTT

V gene: TRBV18
J gene: TRBJ2-7
clone size: .
D gene: TRBD2
CDR3 protein: CASSRTSGSNEQYF
CDR3 DNA: TGTGCCAGCTCAAGGACTAGCGGGAGTAACGAGCAGTACTTC

V gene: TRBV27
J gene: TRBJ2-3
clone size: .
D gene: TRBD1
CDR3 protein: CASSSGQGGWTDTQYF
CDR3 DNA: TGTGCCAGCAGTTCGGGACAGGGTGGTTGGACAGATACGCAGTATTTT

V gene: TRBV5-1
J gene: TRBJ1-2
clone size: .
D gene: .
CDR3 protein: CASSSSRVGYGYTF
CDR3 DNA: TGCGCCAGCAGCTCCAGCAGGGTCGGCTATGGCTACACCTTC

V gene: TRBV7-2
J gene: TRBJ2-3
clone size: .
D gene: .
CDR3 protein: CASSLSGPGTDTQYF
CDR3 DNA: TGTGCCAGCAGCTTATCCGGGCCCGGCACAGATACGCAGTATTTT

V gene: TRBV6-6
J gene: TRBJ1-5
clone size: few
D gene: .
CDR3 protein: CASRRRQTSNQPQHF
CDR3 DNA: TGTGCCAGCAGACGCCGACAGACCAGCAATCAGCCCCAGCATTTT

V gene: TRBV5-1
J gene: TRBJ2-2
clone size: .
D gene: .
CDR3 protein: CASSMDRPYAGELFF
CDR3 DNA: TGCGCCAGCAGCATGGACAGACCTTATGCCGGGGAGCTGTTTTTT

V gene: TRBV5-1
J gene: TRBJ2-7
clone size: .
D gene: .
CDR3 protein: CASSLGQQSYEQYF
CDR3 DNA: TGCGCCAGCAGCCTCGGACAGCAGTCCTACGAGCAGTACTTC

V gene: TRBV25-1
J gene: TRBJ1-2
clone size: .
D gene: .
CDR3 protein: CASSGLGDGYTF
CDR3 DNA: TGTGCCAGCAGTGGATTGGGGGATGGCTACACCTTC

V gene: TRBV6-1
J gene: TRBJ2-7
clone size: many
D gene: TRBD1
CDR3 protein: CASTPGDRVVQYF
CDR3 DNA: TGTGCCAGCACTCCCGGGGACAGGGTAGTGCAGTACTTC

V gene: TRBV7-9
J gene: TRBJ1-4
clone size: .
D gene: .
CDR3 protein: CASSPDRYPEKLFF
CDR3 DNA: TGTGCCAGCAGCCCCGACAGGTACCCTGAAAAACTGTTTTTT

V gene: TRBV4-2
J gene: TRBJ2-7
clone size: .
D gene: .
CDR3 protein: CASSQSSYYEQYF
CDR3 DNA: TGTGCCAGCAGCCAAAGTAGTTACTACGAGCAGTACTTC

V gene: TRBV5-1
J gene: TRBJ2-7
clone size: .
D gene: TRBD1
CDR3 protein: CASSLGQGFAYEQYF
CDR3 DNA: TGCGCCAGCAGCTTGGGACAGGGGTTCGCCTACGAGCAGTACTTC

V gene: TRBV4-3
J gene: TRBJ2-7
clone size: .
D gene: .
CDR3 protein: CASSQDSRNSYEQYF
CDR3 DNA: TGCGCCAGCAGCCAAGATTCACGGAACTCCTACGAGCAGTACTTC

V gene: TRBV29-1
J gene: TRBJ2-5
clone size: .
D gene: TRBD2
CDR3 protein: CSVARGRLAEVGTQYF
CDR3 DNA: TGCAGCGTTGCCCGGGGCCGACTAGCCGAGGTGGGGACCCAGTACTTC

V gene: TRBV28
J gene: TRBJ1-5
clone size: .
D gene: .
CDR3 protein: CASRPFSGANQPQHF
CDR3 DNA: TGTGCCAGCAGACCCTTTTCTGGGGCCAATCAGCCCCAGCATTTT